The 17 T cell receptor beta chains below all came from one sample that was sequenced in a study of T cells in tumors after PD-1 blockade. Here immunoSEQ multiplex PCR was the method, and the copy in TCRdb shows in-frame clones only, minus some. The data hold 10,000 to 15,000 clones, with around 60% observed a single time. The sequencing used tumor tissue, collected before anti-PD-1 treatment. These receptors were taken from a human donor with cutaneous squamous cell carcinoma.

This clone has just a few counts. The chain uses TRBV6-4 and TRBJ1-5; D remains unclear. Germline CDR1 is MRHNA and CDR2 is SNTAGT. Between the trimmed V and J ends, which lost 5 bases and 1 base, there was a span of 12 bases. CDR3 length equals 15 residues. CDR3 DNA: TGTGCCAGCAGTCTAGCTCCCGGGAGCAATCAGCCCCAGCATTTT. It specifies CASSLAPGSNQPQHF.

By frequency in the sample, this clone is medium-sized. A junction end diverges from the germline sequence, so it may reflect a read error. The CDR3, as DNA: TGTGCCAGCACTGAAGTTCTAGCCAAAAACATTCAGTACTTC. Residues: CASTEVLAKNIQYF. This chain joins TRBV2 and TRBJ2-4; D not certain. This CDR3 comprises 14 residues. In germline, CDR1 is SNHLY, CDR2 FYNNEI.

The J gene is TRBJ1-1, the V gene TRBV3-1 (or the pseudogene TRBV3-2); a possible D gene is TRBD1 (6 bases). Germline-derived CDR1 and CDR2 are LGHDT and YNNKEL (reference sequence). This CDR3 has 14 residues. Trimming removed 4 bases from V and 1 base from J, with 10 bases in between. CDR3 nucleotide sequence: TGTGCCAGCAGCCTCCAGACAGGGAACACTGAAGCTTTCTTT. It encodes CASSLQTGNTEAFF.

This sequence joins TRBV27 and TRBJ2-1, with TRBD1 as a possible D gene (6 bases). V dropped 5 bases and J dropped 2 bases, with 19 bases sitting between them. This CDR3 has 17 amino acids. CDR1 and CDR2 from the germline V gene are MNHEY and SMNVEV (reference sequence). Here the CDR3 reads CASSLERRGAAYNEQFF. The CDR3 DNA reads TGTGCCAGCAGTCTGGAGCGCAGGGGCGCAGCCTACAATGAGCAGTTCTTC.

This clone occurred a few times. The rearrangement uses TRBV6-5 and TRBJ1-1; D is uncertain. The CDR3 covers 14 residues. Deletions cut 4 bases from V and 0 bases from J, with 9 bases between. CDR1 is MNHEY and CDR2 is SVGAGI in the germline V gene. The CDR3 loop reads CASSSRTMNTEAFF. In DNA, the CDR3 is TGTGCCAGCAGTTCTAGGACTATGAACACTGAAGCTTTCTTT.

The chain uses TRBV19 and TRBJ2-7; no clear D. The germline V gene encodes CDR1 LNHDA and CDR2 SQIVND (reference sequence). The ends were cut back, 2 bases at V and 0 bases at J, with 5 bases in the middle. The CDR3 sequence is 13 residues long. The CDR3 sequence is CASSIKSSYEQYF. The CDR3 DNA reads as TGTGCCAGTAGTATAAAGAGCTCCTACGAGCAGTACTTC.

V usage is TRBV5-1 and J usage is TRBJ2-7; 12 nucleotides agree with TRBD1. This CDR3 is 16 amino acids long. Losses at the gene ends were 3 bases for V and 3 bases for J; bases not matched to a gene: 7. The germline CDR1 and CDR2 sequences are SGHRS and YFSETQ. The DNA of the CDR3 is TGCGCCAGCAGCTCAATGGGACAGGGGGCCGACTACGAGCAGTACTTC. It yields the protein CASSSMGQGADYEQYF. Full variable domain (missing parts from reference TRBV5-1 and TRBJ2-7): KAGVTQTPRYLIKTRGQQVTLSCSPISGHRSVSWYQQTPGQGLQFLFEYFSETQRNKGNFPGRFSGRQFSNSRSEMNVSTLELGDSALYLCASSSMGQGADYEQYFGPGTRLTVT.

The rearrangement uses TRBV14 and TRBJ2-7; possible D gene TRBD1, 6 bases. Trimming removed 9 bases from V and 1 base from J, with 10 bases in between. CDR1 is SGHDN and CDR2 is FVKESK in the germline V gene. The CDR3 sequence is 12 residues long. This CDR3 is CASGGQSYEQYF. In DNA form, the CDR3 reads TGTGCCAGTGGAGGACAGTCCTACGAGCAGTACTTC.

J is TRBJ2-2 and V is TRBV7-9; no definite D call. Deletions cut 10 bases from V and 0 bases from J, with 12 bases between. The CDR3 loop spans 14 amino acids. The germline gives CDR1 SEHNR, CDR2 FQNEAQ (reference sequence). The CDR3 is CANTEGPNTGELFF. Written as DNA, the CDR3 is TGTGCCAACACAGAAGGACCGAACACCGGGGAGCTGTTTTTT.

In DNA, the CDR3 is TGTGCCAGCATATGGGGCACCGGGGTTGGCACTGAAGCTTTCTTT. This encodes CASIWGTGVGTEAFF. V gene TRBV28 combines with J gene TRBJ1-1; D possibly corresponds to TRBD1 (5 bases). This CDR3 is built from 15 residues. Germline values: CDR1 MDHEN, CDR2 SYDVKM. Trimming removed 7 bases from V and 4 bases from J, with 19 bases in between. The whole variable domain, remainder taken from reference TRBV28 and TRBJ1-1, is DVKVTQSSRYLVKRTGEKVFLECVQDMDHENMFWYRQDPGLGLRLIYFSYDVKMKEKGDIPEGYSVSREKKERFSLILESASTNQTSMYLCASIWGTGVGTEAFFGQGTRLTVV.

This rearrangement joins TRBV7-2 to TRBJ2-3; 11 positions agree with TRBD2. V lost 10 bases, J lost 1 base, and 13 bases stayed unmatched. The V gene's germline CDR1 is SGHTA and CDR2 FQGNSA. This CDR3 spans 17 amino acids. CDR3 loop: CAKTGLADYLGTDTQYF. For the CDR3, the DNA is TGTGCCAAAACGGGACTAGCGGACTATCTTGGCACAGATACGCAGTATTTT.

This chain joins TRBV5-4 and TRBJ2-6, with TRBD1 identical over 9 bases. The CDR3 sequence is 16 residues long. Trimming cost V 4 bases and J 4 bases; bases outside gene matches: 6. Per germline, CDR1 SGHNT and CDR2 YYREEE (reference sequence). Written as DNA, the CDR3 is TGTGCCAGCAGCCCTAGGACAGGGGCAGGGGCCAACGTCCTGACTTTC. Its translation is CASSPRTGAGANVLTF.

V usage is TRBV6-2 or TRBV6-3 and J usage is TRBJ1-5; TRBD1 might be the D (5 bases). The CDR3 runs 13 residues. V was shortened by 2 bases and J by 4 bases, with 6 bases between the two germline ends. CDR1 and CDR2 from the germline V gene are MNHEY and SVGEGT. The CDR3 sequence is CASSYGGNQPQHF. In DNA form, the CDR3 reads TGTGCCAGCAGTTACGGGGGAAATCAGCCCCAGCATTTT.

The rearrangement links TRBV18 to TRBJ2-5; D gene ambiguous. This CDR3 region has 12 residues. V was cut by 0 bases and J by 6 bases, with 5 bases left in between. Germline lookup yields CDR1 KGHSH and CDR2 LQKENI. CDR3 nucleotide sequence: TGTGCCAGCTCACCACCAGCGAAGACCCAGTACTTC. Translation gives CASSPPAKTQYF. Together with reference TRBV18 and TRBJ2-5, the CDR3 gives the full variable domain: NAGVMQNPRHLVRRRGQEARLRCSPMKGHSHVYWYRQLPEEGLKFMVYLQKENIIDESGMPKERFSAEFPKEGPSILRIQQVVRGDSAAYFCASSPPAKTQYFGPGTRLLVL.

The chain joins TRBV24-1 to TRBJ2-2; D not resolved. The V end lost 4 bases, the J end lost 1 base, and 9 bases lay between the germline ends. CDR1 KGHDR and CDR2 SFDVKD come from the germline V gene. The CDR3 is 15 amino acids. The chain's CDR3 is CATSERSLNTGELFF. Here the CDR3 DNA reads TGTGCCACCAGTGAGAGGAGTTTGAACACCGGGGAGCTGTTTTTT.

The V call is TRBV4-2, the J call TRBJ2-7; 9 bases are shared with TRBD1. Germline values: CDR1 LGHNA, CDR2 YNFKEQ. V shed 3 bases, J shed 4 bases, and the junction held 7 bases outside the gene matches. This CDR3 contains 15 residues. For the CDR3, the DNA is TGTGCCAGCAGCCATGAACAGGGGGCTGGGTACGAGCAGTACTTC. It yields the protein CASSHEQGAGYEQYF.

The chain recombines TRBV20-1 with TRBJ1-3; D not resolved. The CDR3 totals 12 residues. Trimming shortened V by 3 bases and J by 1 base, and 4 bases separated the two germline ends. Germline CDR1 and CDR2: DFQATT and SNEGSKA (reference sequence). CDR3 in amino acids: CSASESGNTIYF. The DNA for the CDR3 is TGCAGTGCTAGTGAGTCTGGAAACACCATATATTTT.